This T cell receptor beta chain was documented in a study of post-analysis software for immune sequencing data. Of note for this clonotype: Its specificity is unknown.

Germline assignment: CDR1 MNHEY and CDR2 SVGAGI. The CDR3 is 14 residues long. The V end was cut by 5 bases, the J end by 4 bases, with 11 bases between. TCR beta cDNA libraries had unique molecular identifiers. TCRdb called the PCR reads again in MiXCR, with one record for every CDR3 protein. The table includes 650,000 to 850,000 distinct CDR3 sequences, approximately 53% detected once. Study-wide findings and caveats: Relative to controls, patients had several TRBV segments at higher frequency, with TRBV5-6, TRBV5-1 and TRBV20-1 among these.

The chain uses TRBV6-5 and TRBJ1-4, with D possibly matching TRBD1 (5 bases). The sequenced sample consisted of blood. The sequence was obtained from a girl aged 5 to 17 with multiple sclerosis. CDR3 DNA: TGTGCCAGCAGTCACGGGACGGATAATGAAAAACTGTTTTTT. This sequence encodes CASSHGTDNEKLFF.